This TCR beta chain was sequenced in a study of radiotherapy plus CTLA-4 blockade in lung cancer. Study summary: Among patients, 15% to 20% showed objective responses, and over 30% had disease control. Broader study findings: In blood, tumor-derived TCR clones expanded after radiotherapy plus ipilimumab.

Here immunoSEQ multiplex PCR was the method, and the copy in TCRdb shows in-frame clones only, minus some. The sample holds some 110,000 clones, nearly 80% seen once. This clone was counted between two and nine times. What it recognizes is unknown. The CDR3 loop spans 14 amino acids. Trimming removed 6 bases from V and 6 bases from J, with 15 bases in between. Per the germline V gene, CDR1 is MNHNY and CDR2 is SVGAGI (reference sequence). This chain links TRBV6-6 with TRBJ2-4, with TRBD2 as a possible D gene (7 bases). Sequencing was performed on peripheral blood, taken from a patient treated with radiotherapy plus ipilimumab. This TCR derives from a human donor with non-small cell lung cancer who had a partial response to radiotherapy plus ipilimumab. This CDR3 is CASRSGLGGNIQYF. The CDR3 bases are TGTGCCAGCAGATCCGGACTAGGGGGAAACATTCAGTACTTC.